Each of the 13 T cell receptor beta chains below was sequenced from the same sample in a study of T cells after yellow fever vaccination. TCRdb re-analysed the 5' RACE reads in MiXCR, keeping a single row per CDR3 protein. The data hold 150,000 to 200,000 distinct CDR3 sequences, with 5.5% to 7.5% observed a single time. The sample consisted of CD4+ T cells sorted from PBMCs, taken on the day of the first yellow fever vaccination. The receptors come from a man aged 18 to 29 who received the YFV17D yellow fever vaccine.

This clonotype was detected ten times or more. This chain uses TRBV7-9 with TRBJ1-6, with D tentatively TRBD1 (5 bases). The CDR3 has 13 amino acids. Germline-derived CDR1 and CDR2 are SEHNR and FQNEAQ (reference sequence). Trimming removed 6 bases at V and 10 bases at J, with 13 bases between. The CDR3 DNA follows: TGTGCCAGCAGTCCAGGGCGAGAGTCACCCCTCCACTTT. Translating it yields CASSPGRESPLHF.

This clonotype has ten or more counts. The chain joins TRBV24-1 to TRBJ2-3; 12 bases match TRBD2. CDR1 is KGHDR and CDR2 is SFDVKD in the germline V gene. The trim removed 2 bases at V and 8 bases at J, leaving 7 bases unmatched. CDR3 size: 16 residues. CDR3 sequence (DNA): TGTGCCACCAGTGATTCGGCTAGCGGGGGGGAGATTACGCAGTATTTT. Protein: CATSDSASGGEITQYF.

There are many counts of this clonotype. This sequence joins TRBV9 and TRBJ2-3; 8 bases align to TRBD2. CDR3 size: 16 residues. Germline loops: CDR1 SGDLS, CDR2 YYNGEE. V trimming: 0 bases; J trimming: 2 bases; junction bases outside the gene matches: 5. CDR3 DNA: TGTGCCAGCAGCGTAGAAACGGGGGGGTACACAGATACGCAGTATTTT. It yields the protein CASSVETGGYTDTQYF.

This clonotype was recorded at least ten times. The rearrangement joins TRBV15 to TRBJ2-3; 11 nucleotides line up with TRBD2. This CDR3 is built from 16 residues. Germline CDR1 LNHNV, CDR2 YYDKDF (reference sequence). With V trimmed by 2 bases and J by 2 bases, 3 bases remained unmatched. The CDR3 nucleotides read TGTGCCACCAGCAGACTACTAGCGGGGGTCACAGATACGCAGTATTTT. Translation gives CATSRLLAGVTDTQYF. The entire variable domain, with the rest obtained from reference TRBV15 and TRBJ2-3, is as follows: DAMVIQNPRYQVTQFGKPVTLSCSQTLNHNVMYWYQQKSSQAPKLLFHYYDKDFNNEADTPDNFQSRRPNTSFCFLDIRSPGLGDTAMYLCATSRLLAGVTDTQYFGPGTRLTVL.

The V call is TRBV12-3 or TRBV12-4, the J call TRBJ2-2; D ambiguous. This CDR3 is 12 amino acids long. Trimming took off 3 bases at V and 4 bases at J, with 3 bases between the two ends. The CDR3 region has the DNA TGTGCCAGCAGTTTTACCACCGGGGAGCTGTTTTTT. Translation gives CASSFTTGELFF.

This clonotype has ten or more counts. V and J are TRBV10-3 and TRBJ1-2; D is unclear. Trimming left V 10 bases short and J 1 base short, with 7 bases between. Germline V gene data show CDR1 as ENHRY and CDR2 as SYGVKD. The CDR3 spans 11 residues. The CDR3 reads CASKDNYGYTF. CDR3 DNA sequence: TGTGCCAGCAAGGATAACTATGGCTACACCTTC.

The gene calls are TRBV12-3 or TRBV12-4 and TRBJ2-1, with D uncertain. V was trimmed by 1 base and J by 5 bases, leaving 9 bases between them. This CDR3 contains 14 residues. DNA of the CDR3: TGTGCCAGCAGTTTAGGACTTCTGAACAATGAGCAGTTCTTC. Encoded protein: CASSLGLLNNEQFF.

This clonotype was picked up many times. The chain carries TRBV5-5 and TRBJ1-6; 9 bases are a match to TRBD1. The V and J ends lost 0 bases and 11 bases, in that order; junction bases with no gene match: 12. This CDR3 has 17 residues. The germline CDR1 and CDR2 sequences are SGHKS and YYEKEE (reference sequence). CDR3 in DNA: TGTGCCAGCAGCTTGGGGGGCCCGGGACAGGGCCCGACACCCCTCCACTTT. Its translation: CASSLGGPGQGPTPLHF.

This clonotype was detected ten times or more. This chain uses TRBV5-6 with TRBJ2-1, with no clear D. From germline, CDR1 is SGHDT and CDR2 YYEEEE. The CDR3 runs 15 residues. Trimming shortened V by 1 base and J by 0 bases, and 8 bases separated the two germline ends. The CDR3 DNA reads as TGTGCCAGCAGCTTGTCCCCAAGCTCCTACAATGAGCAGTTCTTC. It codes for CASSLSPSSYNEQFF. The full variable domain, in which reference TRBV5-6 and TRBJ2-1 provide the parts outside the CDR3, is DAGVTQSPTHLIKTRGQQVTLRCSPKSGHDTVSWYQQALGQGPQFIFQYYEEEERQRGNFPDRFSGHQFPNYSSELNVNALLLGDSALYLCASSLSPSSYNEQFFGPGTRLTVL.

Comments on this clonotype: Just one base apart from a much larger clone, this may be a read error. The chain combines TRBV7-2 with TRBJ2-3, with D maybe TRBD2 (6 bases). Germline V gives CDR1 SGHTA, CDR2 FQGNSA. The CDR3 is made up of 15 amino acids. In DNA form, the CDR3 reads TGTGCCAGCAGCCTATTAGCGGACGAGACAGATACGCACTATTTT. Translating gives CASSLLADETDTHYF.

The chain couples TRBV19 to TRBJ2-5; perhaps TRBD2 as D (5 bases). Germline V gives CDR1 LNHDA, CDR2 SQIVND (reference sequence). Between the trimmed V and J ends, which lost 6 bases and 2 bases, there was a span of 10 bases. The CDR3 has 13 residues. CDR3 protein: CASRDWTQETQYF. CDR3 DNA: TGTGCCAGTAGGGACTGGACGCAAGAGACCCAGTACTTC. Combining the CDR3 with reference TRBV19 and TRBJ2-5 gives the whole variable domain DGGITQSPKYLFRKEGQNVTLSCEQNLNHDAMYWYRQDPGQGLRLIYYSQIVNDFQKGDIAEGYSVSREKKESFPLTVTSAQKNPTAFYLCASRDWTQETQYFGPGTRLLVL.

CDR3 DNA: TGCGCCAGCAGCTTGCCTAGCGGGGGGGGAAAAGAGACCCAGTACTTC. Protein: CASSLPSGGGKETQYF. The chain combines TRBV5-1 with TRBJ2-5; 12 bases line up with TRBD2. CDR1 is SGHRS, CDR2 YFSETQ, per germline. Trimming took 1 base from V and 3 from J; bases not matched to a gene: 4. This CDR3 comprises 16 residues.

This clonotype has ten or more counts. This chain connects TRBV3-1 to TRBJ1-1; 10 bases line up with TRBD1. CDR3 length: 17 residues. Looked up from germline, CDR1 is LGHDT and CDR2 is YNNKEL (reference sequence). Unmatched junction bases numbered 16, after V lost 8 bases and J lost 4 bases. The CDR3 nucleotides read TGTGCCAGCTTATCCGGGACAGGGGACAGAGGGGCCACTGAAGCTTTCTTT. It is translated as CASLSGTGDRGATEAFF.